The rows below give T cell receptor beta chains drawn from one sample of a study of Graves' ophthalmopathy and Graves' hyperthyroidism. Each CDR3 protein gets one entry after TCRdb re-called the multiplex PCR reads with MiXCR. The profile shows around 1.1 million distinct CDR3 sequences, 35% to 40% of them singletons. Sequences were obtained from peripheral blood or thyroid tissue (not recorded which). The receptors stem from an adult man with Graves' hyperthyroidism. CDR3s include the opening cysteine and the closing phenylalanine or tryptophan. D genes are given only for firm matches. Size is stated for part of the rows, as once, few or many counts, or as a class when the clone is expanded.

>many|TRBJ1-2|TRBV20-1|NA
CSAPGPRGNYGYTF
TGCAGTGCCCCAGGTCCCAGGGGCAACTATGGCTACACCTTC
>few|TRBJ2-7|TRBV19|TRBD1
CASSIMGQSYEQYF
TGTGCCAGTAGTATAATGGGACAGTCCTACGAGCAGTACTTC
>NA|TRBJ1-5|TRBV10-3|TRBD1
CAISEHRGQDQPQHF
TGTGCCATCAGTGAGCACAGGGGGCAAGATCAGCCCCAGCATTTT
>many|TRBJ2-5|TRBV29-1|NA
CSVDQGGETQYF
TGCAGCGTTGATCAGGGCGGCGAGACCCAGTACTTC
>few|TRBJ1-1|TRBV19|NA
CASSLRQGLSEAFF
TGTGCCAGTAGTCTGAGGCAGGGACTATCTGAAGCTTTCTTT
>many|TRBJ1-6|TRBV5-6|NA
CASSSGGRAILHF
TGTGCCAGCAGCTCCGGTGGCAGGGCCATCCTCCACTTT
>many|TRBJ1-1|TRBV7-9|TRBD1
CASSLEQGTEAFF
TGTGCCAGCAGCTTAGAACAGGGGACTGAAGCTTTCTTT
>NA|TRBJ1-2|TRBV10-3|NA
CAISESNYDYGYTF
TGTGCCATCAGTGAGTCGAATTATGACTATGGCTACACCTTC
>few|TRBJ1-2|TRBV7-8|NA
CASSQGRAVGYTF
TGTGCCAGCAGCCAAGGCAGGGCGGTTGGCTACACCTTC
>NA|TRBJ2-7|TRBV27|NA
CASSLSVSFSYEQYF
TGTGCCAGCAGTTTATCGGTCTCCTTCTCCTACGAGCAGTACTTC
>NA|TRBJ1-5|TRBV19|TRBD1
CASSIERGTDYSNQPQHF
TGTGCCAGTAGTATCGAGAGGGGGACAGATTATAGCAATCAGCCCCAGCATTTT
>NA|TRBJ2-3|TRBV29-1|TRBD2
CSVEGLAGGNTDTQYF
TGCAGCGTTGAAGGGCTAGCGGGAGGTAATACAGATACGCAGTATTTT
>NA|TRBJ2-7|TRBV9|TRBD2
CASSAEGLAVGEQYF
TGTGCCAGCAGCGCCGAGGGACTAGCTGTCGGCGAGCAGTACTTC
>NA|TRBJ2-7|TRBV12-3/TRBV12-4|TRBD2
CASNLAGGRRHEQYF
TGTGCCAGCAACTTAGCGGGAGGGCGGCGACACGAGCAGTACTTC
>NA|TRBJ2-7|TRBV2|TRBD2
CAISGGLAGAGEQYF
TGTGCCATCAGTGGGGGGCTAGCGGGAGCGGGTGAGCAGTACTTC
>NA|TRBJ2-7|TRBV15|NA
CATSRERWGDWGYEQYF
TGTGCCACCAGCAGGGAAAGATGGGGGGATTGGGGATACGAGCAGTACTTC
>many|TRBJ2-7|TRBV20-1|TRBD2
CSARDAGGRSHEQYF
TGCAGTGCTAGAGATGCGGGCGGGAGATCCCACGAGCAGTACTTC
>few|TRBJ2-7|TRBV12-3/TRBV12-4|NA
CASSLGSFGEQYF
TGTGCCAGCAGTTTGGGGTCCTTCGGGGAGCAGTACTTC
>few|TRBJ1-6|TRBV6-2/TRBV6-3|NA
CASSYRLIDSPLHF
TGTGCCAGCAGCTACAGGTTAATCGATTCACCCCTCCACTTT
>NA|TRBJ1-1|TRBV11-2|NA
CASRGGGPTEAFF
TGTGCCAGCAGGGGGGGGGGTCCCACTGAAGCTTTCTTT
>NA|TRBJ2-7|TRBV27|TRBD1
CASSTPQTGDAYEQYF
TGTGCCAGCTCCACTCCCCAGACAGGGGACGCCTACGAGCAGTACTTC
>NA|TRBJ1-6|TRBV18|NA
CASWTVRSPLHF
TGTGCCAGCTGGACAGTGCGATCACCCCTCCACTTT
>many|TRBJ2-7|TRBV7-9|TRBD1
CASSPGQGAGEQYF
TGCGCCAGCAGCCCGGGGCAGGGGGCAGGAGAGCAGTACTTC
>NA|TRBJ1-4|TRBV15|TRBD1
CATSSPQGAGEKLFF
TGTGCCACCAGCAGCCCACAGGGGGCCGGTGAAAAACTGTTTTTT
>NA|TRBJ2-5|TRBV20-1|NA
CSAPRGPRETQYF
TGCAGTGCTCCCCGAGGACCCAGAGAGACCCAGTACTTC
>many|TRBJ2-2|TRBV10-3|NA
CAISDMGTGELFF
TGTGCCATCAGTGATATGGGGACCGGGGAGCTGTTTTTT
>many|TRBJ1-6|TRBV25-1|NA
CASSEPSQTGWNSPLHF
TGTGCCAGCAGTGAACCGAGTCAGACAGGTTGGAATTCACCCCTCCACTTT
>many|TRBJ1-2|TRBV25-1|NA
CASSPGFGGYTF
TGTGCCAGCAGTCCAGGTTTTGGTGGCTACACCTTC
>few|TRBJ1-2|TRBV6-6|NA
CASSYVDRNYGYTF
TGTGCCAGCAGTTACGTTGACAGGAACTATGGCTACACCTTC
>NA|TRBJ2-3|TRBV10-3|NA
CANQGRETDTQYF
TGTGCCAACCAGGGCCGGGAGACAGATACGCAGTATTTT
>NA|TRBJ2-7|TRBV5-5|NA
CASSLGQQCEQYF
TGTGCCAGCAGCTTGGGACAACAATGCGAGCAGTACTTC
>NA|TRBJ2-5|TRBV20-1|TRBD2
CSARVSGRVQETQYF
TGCAGTGCTAGAGTCAGCGGGAGAGTCCAAGAGACCCAGTACTTC
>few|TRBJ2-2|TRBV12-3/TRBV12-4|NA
CASRRYGELFF
TGTGCCAGCCGACGGTACGGGGAGCTGTTTTTT
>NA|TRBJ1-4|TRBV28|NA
CASSAVRKKLFF
TGTGCCAGCAGTGCGGTGAGGAAAAAACTGTTTTTT
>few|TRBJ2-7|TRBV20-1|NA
CSALPAGGSTYEQYF
TGCAGTGCACTCCCGGCTGGAGGGTCGACCTACGAGCAGTACTTC